This passage covers 8 T cell receptor beta chains from one sample sequenced in a study of T cells in Graves' hyperthyroidism and ophthalmopathy (dated by TCRdb to the late 2010s). Library creation used multiplex PCR. The sequencing machine was an Illumina HiSeq 2000. The TCR beta CDR3 regions were amplified from the RNA transcripts. For the first round of RT-PCR on the TCR CDR3, the HTBI primer set was used together with the Qiagen OneStep RT-PCR kit. The public reads were run again by TCRdb, first through fastp at Q25 and then through MiXCR, and only productive beta chains were kept. Every distinct CDR3 protein forms one entry, paired with its most common genes and DNA. Here the sample has 45,000 or so distinct CDR3 sequences; about half occur a single time. The ten biggest clones cover more than 25% of the sample. The sequencing sample was made of peripheral blood or thyroid tissue (not recorded which). These receptor sequences come from a woman aged 45-59 years with Graves' hyperthyroidism.

This clonotype was observed many times. This chain connects TRBV4-1 to TRBJ2-5; 10 bases match TRBD2. Trimming cost V 4 bases and J 5 bases; bases outside gene matches: 7. This CDR3 is built from 15 residues. Looked up from germline, CDR1 is MGHRA and CDR2 is YSYEKL. The CDR3 spells CASSPSGRGWETQYF. In DNA form, the CDR3 reads TGCGCCAGCAGCCCCAGCGGGAGGGGATGGGAGACCCAGTACTTC.

Concerning this clonotype itself: A much larger clonotype is one base distant, so this may be a read error. The chain combines TRBV7-9 with TRBJ1-2; D is perhaps TRBD1 (6 bases). Germline V lookup: CDR1 SEHNR, CDR2 FQNEAQ (reference sequence). The CDR3 runs 15 residues. In nucleotides, the CDR3 is TGTGCCAGCAGTTTATTGGGCAGGGGAGGGCATGGCTACGCCTTC. Protein product: CASSLLGRGGHGYAF.

This clonotype was picked up many times. The rearrangement joins TRBV28 to TRBJ2-5, with D unclear. With 5 bases removed from V and 6 bases from J, the gap between germline ends came to 16 bases. In germline, CDR1 is MDHEN, CDR2 SYDVKM. The CDR3 contains 14 residues. Written as DNA, the CDR3 is TGTGCCAGCAGTCCTTCTGGTTCCGAAAAGACCCAGTACTTC. Translated, it gives CASSPSGSEKTQYF. Filled out from reference TRBV28 and TRBJ2-5, the complete variable domain reads DVKVTQSSRYLVKRTGEKVFLECVQDMDHENMFWYRQDPGLGLRLIYFSYDVKMKEKGDIPEGYSVSREKKERFSLILESASTNQTSMYLCASSPSGSEKTQYFGPGTRLLVL.

Note on this clonotype: No conserved phenylalanine or tryptophan is present at the end of the CDR3, so a read error is the likely explanation. The chain employs TRBV19 and TRBJ2-5; D ambiguous. The germline CDR1 and CDR2 sequences are LNHDA and SQIVND (reference sequence). The CDR3 length is 14 residues. V was clipped by 8 bases and J by 2 bases, with 15 bases between them. CDR3 loop: CASGHSGQQETQYL. The DNA of the CDR3 is TGTGCCAGTGGTCATAGTGGCCAGCAAGAGACCCAGTACCTC.

This clonotype was recorded many times. The chain combines TRBV20-1 with TRBJ2-3; D possibly uses TRBD1 or TRBD2 (6 bases each). Between the trimmed V and J ends, which lost 4 bases and 2 bases, there was a span of 13 bases. Germline V lookup: CDR1 DFQATT, CDR2 SNEGSKA (reference sequence). The CDR3 length is 14 residues. CDR3 nucleotides: TGCAGTGCTATGGAGGGACACCTCACAGATACGCAGTATTTT. It yields the protein CSAMEGHLTDTQYF.

This clonotype has at least ten counts. This CDR3 reads CASSLTGVTEAFF. CDR3 bases: TGTGCCAGCAGCTTGACAGGGGTCACTGAAGCTTTCTTT. The chain uses TRBV7-9 and TRBJ1-1; 8 bases are shared with TRBD1. V lost 3 bases, J lost 4 bases, and 1 base stayed unmatched. CDR1 and CDR2 (germline): SEHNR, FQNEAQ (reference sequence). The CDR3 is made up of 13 amino acids.

CDR3 loop: CATRPGLAGDEQFF. In nucleotides, the CDR3 is TGTGCCACAAGACCGGGACTAGCGGGGGATGAGCAGTTCTTC. The rearrangement uses TRBV12-3 or TRBV12-4 and TRBJ2-1; 14 bases fit TRBD2. The CDR3 is 14 residues long. The V segment lost 10 bases and the J segment 8 bases; nucleotides outside the gene matches: 7.

This clonotype has ten or more counts. The chain couples TRBV28 to TRBJ1-2, with TRBD1 matching 7 bases. The CDR3 spans 14 residues. Trimming cost V 8 bases and J 6 bases; bases outside gene matches: 12. Per germline, CDR1 MDHEN and CDR2 SYDVKM. Here the CDR3 DNA reads TGTGCCAGCGTCCGCCCAGGGACAGTAAATGGCTACACCTTC. Its protein is CASVRPGTVNGYTF.